This T cell receptor beta chain was identified in a study of a mutant IDH1 vaccine in newly diagnosed glioma. At the level of the study: Vaccines began 4-6 weeks after radiotherapy alone, or with temozolomide cycles. Patients arrived already treated with radiotherapy, temozolomide, or both, most having had both.

CDR3 length equals 14 residues. Germline-derived CDR1 and CDR2 are SGHVS and FQNEAQ. V lost 3 bases and J lost 2, with 10 bases in between. Only in-frame clones appear in the TCRdb table, and some are missing; sequencing was by immunoSEQ multiplex PCR. The sample contains 30,000 to 40,000 clones, roughly 80% of which appear only once. To note about this clone: Its target is not known.

Time point given: week 35, safety follow-up. The study gave 300 ug of mutant IDH1 20-mer peptide per vaccine dose, with topical imiquimod. Donor diagnoses consisted of new WHO grade 3 or 4 IDH1-mutant, ATRX-lost astrocytomas. The receptor's source is a woman aged 18-29 years with glioma. The chain couples TRBV7-8 to TRBJ1-1, with D uncertain. The starting material was PBMCs, obtained from a glioma patient whose treatment included an IDH1 peptide vaccine. The CDR3 loop reads CASSFSAGNTEAFF. For the CDR3, the DNA is TGTGCCAGCAGCTTTTCGGCGGGTAACACTGAAGCTTTCTTT.